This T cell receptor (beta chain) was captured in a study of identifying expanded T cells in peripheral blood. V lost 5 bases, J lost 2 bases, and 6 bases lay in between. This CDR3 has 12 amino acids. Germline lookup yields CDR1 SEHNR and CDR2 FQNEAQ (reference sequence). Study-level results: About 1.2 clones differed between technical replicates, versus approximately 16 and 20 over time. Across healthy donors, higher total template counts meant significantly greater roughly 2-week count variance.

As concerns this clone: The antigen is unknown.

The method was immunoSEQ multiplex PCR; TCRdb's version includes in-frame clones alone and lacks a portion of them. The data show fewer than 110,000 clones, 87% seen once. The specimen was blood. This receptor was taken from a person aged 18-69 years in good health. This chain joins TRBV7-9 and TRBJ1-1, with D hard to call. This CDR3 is CASSGYNTEAFF. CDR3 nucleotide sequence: TGTGCCAGCAGCGGGTACAACACTGAAGCTTTCTTT.